The entry below gives a single TCR beta chain sequence along with its context. This specimen belongs to a study of blood T cell repertoires in COVID-19. Study background: Both acute and convalescent COVID-19 samples were obtained from the United States, Italy and Spain.

Data came from immunoSEQ multiplex PCR; TCRdb stores just in-frame clones and leaves some out. The repertoire has 50,000 to 80,000 clones, around 76% of them found once; the top ten carry approximately 5.3%. The CDR3 spans 15 residues. The germline gives CDR1 SGHRS, CDR2 YFSETQ. Trimming removed 4 bases from V and 5 bases from J; junction bases left unmatched: 7. Sequencing was carried out using peripheral blood. The sequence was obtained from a human donor in a cohort sampled during active COVID-19. The chain links TRBV5-1 to TRBJ2-1; TRBD2 aligns across 9 bases. The DNA of the CDR3 is TGCGCCAGCAGCCCGCTAGCGGGGACCCACAATGAGCAGTTCTTC. Protein sequence: CASSPLAGTHNEQFF.